The 27 T cell receptor beta chains below all came from one sample that was sequenced in a study of T cells in Graves' hyperthyroidism and ophthalmopathy. Amplification of TCR beta CDR3 regions used RNA as the template. In the first-round RT-PCR of the TCR CDR3, the HTBI primer set was used. Each CDR3 protein is one row after TCRdb ran MiXCR on the multiplex PCR reads. The table has over 700,000 distinct CDR3 sequences, roughly 37% seen once. Sequencing input: blood. Receptors originate from a man between 18 and 29 years old with Graves' hyperthyroidism.

Comments on this clonotype: It may be a read error: a sequence one base away is much more abundant. The chain recombines TRBV10-3 with TRBJ2-2, with 9 bases that match TRBD2. CDR1 ENHRY and CDR2 SYGVKD come from the germline V gene. V shed 6 bases and J 3 bases; nucleotides not matched to a gene: 8. CDR3 size: 16 residues. The CDR3 bases are TGTGCCATCAGGATGACTAGCGGAGGGCACACCGGGGAGCTGTTTTTT. It specifies CAIRMTSGGHTGELFF.

The chain carries TRBV10-3 and TRBJ1-2; no definite D call. The CDR3 consists of 14 residues. V dropped 3 bases and J dropped 4 bases, with 12 bases sitting between them. CDR1 ENHRY and CDR2 SYGVKD come from the germline V gene. The CDR3 sequence: CAISDTSSSYGYTF. As DNA, the CDR3 is TGTGCCATCAGTGACACCTCTAGCAGCTATGGCTACACCTTC.

Details on this clonotype: Given a much more abundant clone one base away, this may be a read error. The chain links TRBV5-4 to TRBJ1-2; no definite D call. Germline lookup yields CDR1 SGHNT and CDR2 YYREEE (reference sequence). The CDR3 extends over 15 amino acids. CDR3 residues: CAISQGRTGEYGYTF. CDR3 coding DNA: TGTGCCATCAGCCAAGGACGGACGGGTGAATATGGCTACACCTTC. Together with reference TRBV5-4 and TRBJ1-2, the CDR3 gives the full variable domain: ETGVTQSPTHLIKTRGQQVTLRCSSQSGHNTVSWYQQALGQGPQFIFQYYREEENGRGNFPPRFSGLQFPNYSSELNVNALELDDSALYLCAISQGRTGEYGYTFGSGTRLTVV.

This clonotype was seen a handful of times. The chain combines TRBV9 with TRBJ2-7; 7 bases are a match to TRBD1. The V segment lost 4 bases and the J segment 7 bases; nucleotides outside the gene matches: 11. From germline, CDR1 is SGDLS and CDR2 YYNGEE. CDR3 length equals 14 residues. CDR3 protein: CASSTAGTVEEQYF. As DNA, the CDR3 is TGTGCCAGCAGCACCGCCGGGACAGTGGAAGAGCAGTACTTC.

This clonotype was recorded at least ten times. The V gene is TRBV5-1, the J gene TRBJ1-4; 8 bases fit TRBD1. CDR1 SGHRS and CDR2 YFSETQ come from the germline V gene. Trimming cost V 4 bases and J 13 bases; bases outside gene matches: 9. This CDR3 has 13 amino acids. CDR3 nucleotide sequence: TGCGCCAGCAGCCCGGACAGGGTTGGTTCACTGTTTTTT. It codes for CASSPDRVGSLFF.

This sequence joins TRBV11-2 and TRBJ1-5; possible D gene TRBD1, 5 bases. The germline V and J ends were trimmed by 2 bases and 7 bases, with 18 bases remaining between them. The length of the CDR3 is 16 residues. CDR1 is SGHAT, CDR2 FQNNGV, per germline. Here the CDR3 reads CASSLSPAGIGQPQHF. Here the CDR3 DNA reads TGTGCCAGCAGCTTATCTCCCGCAGGGATCGGGCAGCCCCAGCATTTT. The full variable domain, in which reference TRBV11-2 and TRBJ1-5 provide the parts outside the CDR3, is EAGVAQSPRYKIIEKRQSVAFWCNPISGHATLYWYQQILGQGPKLLIQFQNNGVVDDSQLPKDRFSAERLKGVDSTLKIQPAKLEDSAVYLCASSLSPAGIGQPQHFGDGTRLSIL.

V gene TRBV11-1 combines with J gene TRBJ2-7; 12 positions match TRBD2. With 4 bases clipped from V and 0 bases from J, the junction kept 4 bases outside the gene matches. This CDR3 has 16 residues. CDR1 SGHAT and CDR2 FQDESV come from the germline V gene (reference sequence). CDR3 DNA: TGTGCCAGCAGCTCAATGACTAGCGGGGGCTCCTACGAGCAGTACTTC. Translation: CASSSMTSGGSYEQYF.

The chain recombines TRBV2 with TRBJ1-1; a weak D match, TRBD1 (5 bases). The CDR3 totals 15 residues. The V end lost 1 base, the J end lost 7 bases, and 16 bases lay between the germline ends. CDR1 and CDR2 from the germline V gene are SNHLY and FYNNEI. CDR3 sequence: CASSEGLGGRGEAFF. CDR3 sequence (DNA): TGTGCCAGCAGTGAAGGTCTCGGGGGAAGGGGTGAAGCTTTCTTT.

The chain links TRBV7-9 to TRBJ1-1; a possible D gene is TRBD1 (6 bases). Germline loops: CDR1 SEHNR, CDR2 FQNEAQ (reference sequence). V dropped 5 bases and J dropped 2 bases, with 21 bases sitting between them. CDR3 length: 17 amino acids. In DNA, the CDR3 is TGTGCCAGCAGCCCTGATAGAGGGGGGAGCGGTAACACTGAAGCTTTCTTT. This codes for CASSPDRGGSGNTEAFF.

The genes are TRBV7-9 and TRBJ2-7; possibly TRBD2 for D (7 bases). Germline V gene sequence: CDR1 SEHNR, CDR2 FQNEAQ (reference sequence). This CDR3 has 13 residues. With 11 bases removed from V and 2 bases from J, the gap between germline ends came to 16 bases. CDR3 in DNA: TGTGCCTGGAGTGTAGGGGGGGCCTACGAGCAGTACTTC. This translates into CAWSVGGAYEQYF. The full variable domain, rest sourced from reference TRBV7-9 and TRBJ2-7, is DTGVSQNPRHKITKRGQNVTFRCDPISEHNRLYWYRQTLGQGPEFLTYFQNEAQLEKSRLLSDRFSAERPKGSFSTLEIQRTEQGDSAMYLCAWSVGGAYEQYFGPGTRLTVT.

Only one count was recorded for this clonotype. The rearrangement uses TRBV7-2 and TRBJ2-7; D tentatively fits TRBD1 or TRBD2 (5 bases each). With 5 bases removed from V and 6 bases from J, the gap between germline ends came to 20 bases. This CDR3 region has 15 residues. Germline loops: CDR1 SGHTA, CDR2 FQGNSA. Written as DNA, the CDR3 is TGTGCCAGCAGCGTTCCGGGACCACAGAGTACCGAGCAGTACTTC. Translating gives CASSVPGPQSTEQYF.

This chain links TRBV25-1 with TRBJ1-6, with D unresolved. This CDR3 is built from 13 residues. Trimming removed 6 bases from V and 5 bases from J, with 8 bases in between. Germline V CDR1 and CDR2: MGHDK, SYGVNS. This chain's CDR3 is CASSQLNNSPLHF. In DNA, the CDR3 is TGTGCCAGCAGCCAATTGAATAATTCACCCCTCCACTTT.

This chain joins TRBV7-9 and TRBJ2-7; possible D gene TRBD1, 5 bases. Per the germline V gene, CDR1 is SEHNR and CDR2 is FQNEAQ (reference sequence). The CDR3 is 13 amino acids. V shed 3 bases and J shed 4 bases, with 10 bases lying between them. The CDR3: CASSFTGEYEQYF. The CDR3 nucleotides read TGTGCCAGCAGCTTTACAGGAGAGTACGAGCAGTACTTC.

There are many counts of this clonotype. The chain is built from TRBV24-1 and TRBJ2-5; TRBD2 might be the D (6 bases). This CDR3 is 13 amino acids long. V lost 5 bases, J lost 7 bases, and 13 bases lay in between. Germline CDR1 and CDR2: KGHDR and SFDVKD. This chain's CDR3 is CATSGTSGGTQYF. The DNA for the CDR3 is TGTGCCACCAGTGGTACCTCCGGGGGGACCCAGTACTTC.

This clonotype was seen only a few times. The chain is built from TRBV20-1 and TRBJ1-5, with D perhaps matching TRBD1 (5 bases). CDR3 length: 15 residues. CDR1 and CDR2 from the germline V gene are DFQATT and SNEGSKA (reference sequence). The V gene lost 1 base and the J gene lost 9 bases, with 19 bases spanning the gap. The CDR3, as DNA: TGCAGTGCTAGAGTGGAAGGGGAGCTACGGGGGCCCCAGCATTTT. Protein sequence: CSARVEGELRGPQHF.

The rearrangement links TRBV7-2 to TRBJ1-2; 8 bases are shared with TRBD1. From germline, CDR1 is SGHTA and CDR2 FQGNSA. The CDR3 extends over 13 amino acids. V shed 5 bases and J 12 bases; nucleotides not matched to a gene: 11. CDR3 bases: TGTGCCAGCAGCGAAACAGGGGGAACTGGAAACACCTTC. Translating gives CASSETGGTGNTF.

The chain carries TRBV2 and TRBJ1-3; TRBD1 agrees at 7 bases. There are 18 residues in the CDR3. The ends lost 6 bases at V and 0 bases at J; junction bases unmatched: 14. CDR1 is SNHLY and CDR2 is FYNNEI in the germline V gene. The CDR3 DNA reads as TGTGCCAGCAGAGGCCTTCATCCGGGACAGAGCTCTGGAAACACCATATATTTT. It specifies CASRGLHPGQSSGNTIYF.

The V and J genes are TRBV10-3 and TRBJ1-2; TRBD1 is a possible D gene (6 bases). The germline V gene has CDR1 ENHRY and CDR2 SYGVKD. V was shortened by 3 bases and J by 6 bases, with 11 bases between the two germline ends. This CDR3 spans 13 amino acids. In DNA form, the CDR3 reads TGTGCCATCAGTGAAATGGGGGCTGATGGCTACACCTTC. Translation: CAISEMGADGYTF.

This clonotype showed up just once. The chain is built from TRBV29-1 and TRBJ1-1, with a tentative D call TRBD1 (5 bases). Germline V gene data show CDR1 as SQVTM and CDR2 as ANQGSEA. The CDR3 extends over 10 amino acids. Trimming removed 7 bases from V and 7 bases from J, with 10 bases in between. The chain's CDR3 is CSAGTDEAFF. The CDR3 region has the DNA TGCAGCGCTGGGACGGATGAAGCTTTCTTT.

In this sample, this clonotype turned up many times. The gene calls are TRBV20-1 and TRBJ1-1, with D possibly TRBD1 on 5 matching bases. Germline-derived CDR1 and CDR2 are DFQATT and SNEGSKA (reference sequence). The CDR3 is 12 amino acids. V was trimmed by 7 bases and J by 5 bases, leaving 14 bases between them. The CDR3 reads CSGNPGGTEAFF. The DNA of the CDR3 is TGCAGTGGCAACCCTGGGGGAACTGAAGCTTTCTTT.

This clonotype was seen repeatedly, ten times or more. The V call is TRBV2, the J call TRBJ1-4; D is unresolved. CDR1 is SNHLY and CDR2 is FYNNEI in the germline V gene. The CDR3 is 15 residues long. Trimming removed 6 bases from V and 8 bases from J, with 19 bases in between. The CDR3 DNA follows: TGTGCCAGCAGGCCATCGAGCGATTTGGAGGAAAAACTGTTTTTT. This codes for CASRPSSDLEEKLFF.

The chain is built from TRBV13 and TRBJ2-7, with a possible D match to TRBD2 (5 bases). The CDR3 is 14 residues long. The V and J ends lost 0 bases and 3 bases respectively, with 9 bases between them. Germline assignment: CDR1 PRHDT and CDR2 FYEKMQ (reference sequence). As DNA, the CDR3 is TGTGCCAGCAGCTTAGGAAAGGGAGTCTACGAGCAGTACTTC. Protein: CASSLGKGVYEQYF.

This clonotype was seen only a few times. The V gene is TRBV10-3, the J gene TRBJ1-4, with unresolved D. CDR3 length equals 10 residues. The V and J ends lost 10 bases and 8 bases respectively, with 8 bases between them. CDR1 and CDR2 from the germline V gene are ENHRY and SYGVKD. In DNA, the CDR3 is TGTGCCAGCTGGTACGAAAAACTGTTTTTT. The encoded protein is CASWYEKLFF.

As concerns this clonotype: This may stem from a read error, because a much larger clone lies one nucleotide away. The chain joins TRBV7-6 to TRBJ2-5; TRBD2 is a possible D gene (6 bases). V was trimmed by 5 bases and J by 2 bases, leaving 9 bases between them. The CDR3 contains 13 residues. Looked up from germline, CDR1 is SGHVS and CDR2 is FNYEAQ. The DNA for the CDR3 is TGTGCCAGCAGCCGGACTATGCAAGAGACCCAGTACTTC. It is translated as CASSRTMQETQYF. The full variable domain, rest sourced from reference TRBV7-6 and TRBJ2-5, is GAGVSQSPRYKVTKRGQDVALRCDPISGHVSLYWYRQALGQGPEFLTYFNYEAQQDKSGLPNDRFSAERPEGSISTLTIQRTEQRDSAMYRCASSRTMQETQYFGPGTRLLVL.

The sample holds a few counts of this clonotype. The chain has TRBV9 and TRBJ1-3; D is unclear. Per the germline V gene, CDR1 is SGDLS and CDR2 is YYNGEE. The CDR3 runs to 13 residues. Trimming shortened V by 7 bases and J by 0 bases, and 8 bases separated the two germline ends. The CDR3 protein is CASEDHSGNTIYF. The DNA for the CDR3 is TGTGCCAGCGAGGACCACTCTGGAAACACCATATATTTT.

The chain couples TRBV4-3 to TRBJ1-3; 7 bases align to TRBD1. The CDR3 length is 17 residues. Germline V gives CDR1 LGHNA, CDR2 YSLEER. The junction had 10 bases not matched to a gene; V was cut back by 5 bases and J by 0 bases. In nucleotides, the CDR3 is TGCGCCAGCAGCGAAGTGAAGGGGGCCTCCTCTGGAAACACCATATATTTT. This translates into CASSEVKGASSGNTIYF.

The chain has TRBV7-4 and TRBJ2-7, with 10 positions matching TRBD1. The CDR3 runs 16 residues. The J segment lost 6 bases and the V segment lost 6 bases, leaving 14 bases of the junction unmatched. Germline CDR1 reads SGHVT; CDR2 reads SQSDAQ. The CDR3 sequence is CASSRDPGQGISEQYF. The DNA of the CDR3 is TGTGCCAGCAGTCGAGATCCGGGACAGGGGATCTCCGAGCAGTACTTC. Supplemented by reference TRBV7-4 and TRBJ2-7, the full variable domain reads GAGVSQSPRYKVAKRGRDVALRCDSISGHVTLYWYRQTLGQGSEVLTYSQSDAQRDKSGRPSGRFSAERPERSVSTLKIQRTEQGDSAVYLCASSRDPGQGISEQYFGPGTRLTVT.